This T cell receptor beta chain emerged from a study of cytotoxic CD8 clonotypes in ibrutinib-treated CLL. As for the study in general: Partial responders around 24, complete 2; roughly 12 progressed and roughly 14 stayed in remission by median about 6 years.

Produced via immunoSEQ multiplex PCR; TCRdb's table is partial and in-frame only. The data show around 70,000 clones, over 75% seen once. Trimming left V 5 bases short and J 7 bases short, with 6 bases between. This CDR3 has 11 residues. Germline V gene sequence: CDR1 MNHEY, CDR2 SVGAGI. This rearrangement joins TRBV6-5 to TRBJ2-1; TRBD2 might be the D (5 bases). The sequence derives from a human donor with chronic lymphocytic leukemia. The sequences come from PBMCs, collected after 12 months of ibrutinib treatment. The CDR3 region is CASSRGNEQFF. In DNA, the CDR3 is TGTGCCAGCAGTCGGGGAAATGAGCAGTTCTTC.